The present entry profiles one T cell receptor beta chain with its context. Its target is unknown. The V gene lost 5 bases and the J gene lost 3 bases, with 14 bases spanning the gap. The CDR3 extends over 14 amino acids. CDR1 SGHNT and CDR2 YYREEE come from the germline V gene (reference sequence). The investigators reverse transcribed all of the isolated RNA, so they sequenced expressed TCRB transcripts. The protocol was immunoSEQ multiplex PCR, while the TCRdb copy is restricted to in-frame clones and leaves out a portion. There are about 53,000 clones in the sample; about 47% occur only once, and 2.6% lies in the top ten. This sample was taken from a study of beta chain features in type 1 diabetes. At the level of the study: All samples yielded 85 million to 130 million examined sorted cells.

Findings and limits, study-wide: Across all four CD4+ subsets, people with type 1 diabetes showed modestly shorter TCRB CDR3s. In type 1 diabetes patients, VDJ junctions had fewer insertions; deletions at these junctions were more frequent. There was no resolution here of whether HLA type influences TCRB rearrangement. PCR might favor shorter templates, equally in patients and controls.

This chain uses TRBV5-4 with TRBJ1-2; TRBD1 might be the D (5 bases). This receptor was obtained from a woman aged 40 to 49 with type 1 diabetes. The sequencing sample was made of Tregs from blood. CDR3 amino acids: CASRRLGGDYGYTF. The CDR3 coding sequence is TGTGCCAGCAGGCGGCTGGGGGGAGACTATGGCTACACCTTC.